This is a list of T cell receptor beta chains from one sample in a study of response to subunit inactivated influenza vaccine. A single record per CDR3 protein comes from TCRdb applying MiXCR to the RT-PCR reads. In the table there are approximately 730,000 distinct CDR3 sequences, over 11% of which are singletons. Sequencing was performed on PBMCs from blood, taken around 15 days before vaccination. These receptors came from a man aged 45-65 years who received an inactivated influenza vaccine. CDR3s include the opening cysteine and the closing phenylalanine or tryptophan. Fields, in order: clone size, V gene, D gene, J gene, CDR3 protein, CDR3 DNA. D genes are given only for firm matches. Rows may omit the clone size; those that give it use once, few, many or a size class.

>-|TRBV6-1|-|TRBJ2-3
CASSRTGEGTQYF
TGTGCCAGCAGTCGCACGGGAGAGGGGACGCAGTATTTT
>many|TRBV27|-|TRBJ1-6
CASSFYNSPLHF
TGTGCCAGCAGTTTTTATAATTCACCCCTCCACTTT
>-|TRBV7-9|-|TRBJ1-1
CASSFRSPEAFF
TGTGCCAGCAGCTTTCGATCACCGGAAGCTTTCTTT
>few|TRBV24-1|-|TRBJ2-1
CATSDLPGMGTRTTNEQFF
TGTGCCACCAGTGATTTGCCTGGTATGGGGACTCGCACAACCAATGAGCAGTTCTTC
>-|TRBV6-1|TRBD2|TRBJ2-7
CASSISGRVNEQYF
TGTGCCAGCAGTATCAGCGGGAGGGTCAACGAGCAGTACTTC
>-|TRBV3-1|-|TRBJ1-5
CASTTREKFSNQPQHF
TGTGCCAGCACCACAAGGGAGAAGTTTAGCAATCAGCCCCAGCATTTT
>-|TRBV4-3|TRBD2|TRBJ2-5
CASSLYTQLAGGQETQYF
TGCGCCAGCAGCCTCTACACCCAACTAGCGGGAGGACAAGAGACCCAGTACTTC
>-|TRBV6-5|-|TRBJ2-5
CASSYRDGQETQYF
TGTGCCAGCAGTTACCGCGACGGACAAGAGACCCAGTACTTC
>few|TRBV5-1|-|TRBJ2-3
CASSSTWGATDTQYF
TGCGCCAGCAGCTCAACGTGGGGAGCCACAGATACGCAGTATTTT
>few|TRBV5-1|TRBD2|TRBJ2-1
CASSIKWTSRSYNEQFF
TGCGCCAGCAGCATCAAATGGACTAGCCGATCCTACAATGAGCAGTTCTTC
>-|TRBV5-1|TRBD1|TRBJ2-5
CASSRWDRGSQETQYF
TGCGCCAGCAGCCGTTGGGACAGGGGATCCCAAGAGACCCAGTACTTC
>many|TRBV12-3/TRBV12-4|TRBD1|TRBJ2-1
CASTKDRGLINEQFF
TGTGCCAGCACCAAAGACAGGGGGTTGATCAATGAGCAATTCTTC
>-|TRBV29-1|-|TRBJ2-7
CSVIWGDSAYEQYF
TGCAGCGTGATCTGGGGGGACAGCGCCTACGAGCAGTACTTC
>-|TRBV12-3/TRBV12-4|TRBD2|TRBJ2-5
CASSLGLAGGLGVETQYF
TGTGCCAGCAGTTTAGGGTTGGCGGGGGGGCTTGGTGTAGAGACCCAGTACTTC
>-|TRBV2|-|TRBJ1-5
CASRTVGSNQPQHF
TGTGCCAGCAGGACGGTGGGTAGCAATCAGCCCCAGCATTTT
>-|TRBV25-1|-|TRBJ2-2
CASSETRAPWNTGELFF
TGTGCCAGCAGTGAAACCAGGGCGCCGTGGAACACCGGGGAGCTGTTTTTT
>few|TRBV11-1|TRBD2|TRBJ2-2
CASSLALTSGSFTGELFF
TGTGCCAGCAGCTTAGCGCTCACTAGCGGGAGCTTCACCGGGGAGCTGTTTTTT
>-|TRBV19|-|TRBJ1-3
CASIPRTSGNTIYF
TGTGCCAGTATCCCGAGGACCTCTGGAAACACCATATATTTT
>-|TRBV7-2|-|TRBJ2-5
CASSSQPLYRSQETQYF
TGTGCCAGCAGTTCTCAACCCCTTTACAGATCCCAAGAGACCCAGTACTTC